This TCR beta chain was captured in a study of blood T cell repertoires in COVID-19. Overall study context: Some COVID-19 samples were acute and others convalescent; all came from the United States, Italy and Spain. T cells, B-cell-depleted T cells, or PBMCs supplied cDNA or gDNA.

By its share, this clone is medium-sized. Original methodology: Amplified reference gene primers provided the basis for estimating nucleated cell counts. The data were produced by immunoSEQ multiplex PCR, yet TCRdb's version contains in-frame clones alone and is incomplete. That table furnishes V, J and clone size, whereas the DNA furnished D and trimming. Among over 250,000 clones, approximately 83% were seen once, and the ten largest hold approximately 11%. V was trimmed by 3 bases and J by 8 bases, leaving 7 bases between them. The CDR3 sequence is 12 residues long. The rearrangement uses TRBV12-3 or TRBV12-4 and TRBJ2-2; D not resolved. The source material was peripheral blood. This TCR derives from a woman in her 70s with acute or convalescent COVID-19. CDR3 amino acids: CASSFFPGELFF. The CDR3 bases are TGTGCCAGCAGTTTTTTCCCGGGGGAGCTGTTTTTT.